Only a few counts were recorded for the clone carrying this T cell receptor beta chain. The sample comes from a study of blood T cell repertoires in COVID-19. Study information: Acute-phase and convalescent COVID-19 samples originated in the United States, Italy and Spain. The analysed material was cDNA or gDNA that came from T cells, B-cell-depleted T cells, or PBMCs.

The CDR3 runs to 15 residues. Germline loops: CDR1 ENHRY, CDR2 SYGVKD. With V trimmed by 5 bases and J by 0 bases, 4 bases remained unmatched. Under the authors' procedure: Amplified reference gene primers provided the basis for estimating nucleated cell counts. The repertoire was sequenced with immunoSEQ multiplex PCR; TCRdb's copy has only in-frame clones and lacks some. That table supplies the V and J calls and clone size; D and trimming were determined from the DNA. In the table there are 69,000 or so clones, roughly 80% of which are singletons. V and J are TRBV10-3 and TRBJ1-3; TRBD1 matches at 7 bases. This TCR was recovered from a woman older than 75 with active or convalescent COVID-19. The material sequenced was peripheral blood. The DNA for the CDR3 is TGTGCCATCAGTCCGACAGGGACCTCTGGAAACACCATATATTTT. This gives the protein CAISPTGTSGNTIYF.